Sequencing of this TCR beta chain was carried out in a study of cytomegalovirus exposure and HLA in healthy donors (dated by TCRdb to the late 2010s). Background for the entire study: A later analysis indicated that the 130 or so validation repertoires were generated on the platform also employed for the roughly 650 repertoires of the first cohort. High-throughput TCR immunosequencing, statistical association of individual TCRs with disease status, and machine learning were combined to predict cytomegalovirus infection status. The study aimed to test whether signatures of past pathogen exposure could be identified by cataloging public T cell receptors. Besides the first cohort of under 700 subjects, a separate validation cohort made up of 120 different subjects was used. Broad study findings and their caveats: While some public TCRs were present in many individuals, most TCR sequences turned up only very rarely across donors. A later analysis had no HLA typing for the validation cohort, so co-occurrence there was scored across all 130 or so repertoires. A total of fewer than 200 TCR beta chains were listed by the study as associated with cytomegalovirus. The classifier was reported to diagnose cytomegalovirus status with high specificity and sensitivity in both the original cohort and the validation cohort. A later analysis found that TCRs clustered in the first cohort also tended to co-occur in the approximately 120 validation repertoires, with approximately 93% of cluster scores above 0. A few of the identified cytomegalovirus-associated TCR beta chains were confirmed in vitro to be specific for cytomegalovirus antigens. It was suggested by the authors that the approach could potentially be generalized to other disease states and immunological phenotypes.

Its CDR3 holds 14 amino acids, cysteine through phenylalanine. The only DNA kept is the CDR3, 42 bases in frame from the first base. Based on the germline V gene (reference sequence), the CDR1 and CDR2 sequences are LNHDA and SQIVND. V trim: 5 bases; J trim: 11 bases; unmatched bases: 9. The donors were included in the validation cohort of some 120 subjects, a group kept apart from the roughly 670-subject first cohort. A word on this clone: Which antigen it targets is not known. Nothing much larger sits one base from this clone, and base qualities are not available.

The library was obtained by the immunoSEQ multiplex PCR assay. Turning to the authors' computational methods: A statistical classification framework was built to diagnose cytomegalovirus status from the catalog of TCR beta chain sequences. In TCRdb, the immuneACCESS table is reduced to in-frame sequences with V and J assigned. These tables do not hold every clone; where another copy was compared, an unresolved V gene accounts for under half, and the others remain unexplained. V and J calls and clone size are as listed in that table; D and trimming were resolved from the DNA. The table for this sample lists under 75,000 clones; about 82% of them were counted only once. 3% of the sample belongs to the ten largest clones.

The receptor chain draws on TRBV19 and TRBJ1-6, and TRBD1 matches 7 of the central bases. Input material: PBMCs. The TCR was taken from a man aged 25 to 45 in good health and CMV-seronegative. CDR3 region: CASSPQGVGAPLHF. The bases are TGTGCCAGTAGTCCCCAGGGGGTGGGGGCACCCCTCCACTTT.